The rows below give T cell receptor beta chains drawn from one sample of a study of T-cell reconstitution after alpha-beta-depleted transplantation in children. From the PCR reads, TCRdb called clonotypes with MiXCR, one entry per CDR3 protein. The sample consists of hundreds of thousands of distinct CDR3 sequences, about an eighth of them appearing once. The sample consisted of PBMCs, taken before TCRalphabeta/CD19-depleted stem cell transplant. The receptors were sampled from a girl aged 2 to 10 with congenital amegakaryocytic thrombocytopenia, due to receive a stem cell transplant. CDR3s include the opening cysteine and the closing phenylalanine or tryptophan. A D gene is named only where the DNA matches it firmly. The size entry is marked missing in some rows and otherwise reads once, few, many or a size class.

J: TRBJ2-6
D: -
size: -
V: TRBV5-1
CDR3: CASSLSTLAGANVLTF
DNA: TGCGCCAGCAGTCTTAGTACTTTAGCTGGGGCCAACGTCCTGACTTTC

J: TRBJ2-1
D: TRBD2
size: -
V: TRBV7-8
CDR3: CASSRAGSRDEQFF
DNA: TGTGCCAGCAGCAGAGCGGGATCACGGGATGAGCAGTTCTTC

J: TRBJ1-3
D: -
size: few
V: TRBV20-1
CDR3: CSAPYHSGNTIYF
DNA: TGCAGTGCTCCGTACCACTCTGGAAACACCATATATTTT

J: TRBJ2-1
D: TRBD1
size: few
V: TRBV27
CDR3: CASSSFVRQGLDEQFF
DNA: TGTGCCAGCAGCTCCTTCGTTCGACAGGGGTTGGATGAGCAGTTCTTC

J: TRBJ2-3
D: -
size: many
V: TRBV5-1
CDR3: CASSLAQDTQYF
DNA: TGTGCCAGCAGCTTAGCGCAAGATACGCAGTATTTT

J: TRBJ2-3
D: TRBD1
size: few
V: TRBV5-1
CDR3: CASSLIPLWDRETSTDTQYF
DNA: TGCGCCAGCAGCTTGATCCCCCTGTGGGACAGGGAGACCAGCACAGATACGCAGTATTTT

J: TRBJ2-3
D: TRBD2
size: -
V: TRBV7-6
CDR3: CASSLRASGGPLNTQYF
DNA: TGTGCCAGCAGCTTGAGGGCTAGCGGAGGCCCCCTCAATACGCAGTATTTT

J: TRBJ2-2
D: -
size: -
V: TRBV7-2
CDR3: CASSYQTRDTGELFF
DNA: TGTGCCAGCAGCTACCAGACTAGGGACACTGGGGAGCTGTTTTTT

J: TRBJ1-4
D: -
size: -
V: TRBV12-3/TRBV12-4
CDR3: CASSHPGKNNEKLFF
DNA: TGTGCCAGCAGTCATCCCGGGAAAAATAATGAAAAACTGTTTTTT

J: TRBJ2-7
D: TRBD1
size: many
V: TRBV29-1
CDR3: CSVTSRDRVNEQYF
DNA: TGCAGCGTGACCTCCCGGGACAGGGTTAACGAGCAGTACTTC

J: TRBJ1-1
D: -
size: few
V: TRBV7-2
CDR3: CASSPRRGGNTEAFF
DNA: TGTGCCAGCAGCCCGAGGAGGGGGGGAAACACTGAAGCTTTCTTT

J: TRBJ1-1
D: -
size: few
V: TRBV3-1
CDR3: CASSPRTLRTEAFF
DNA: TGTGCCAGCAGCCCAAGGACGTTGAGAACTGAAGCTTTCTTT

J: TRBJ2-7
D: TRBD1
size: many
V: TRBV20-1
CDR3: CSAELTGANYEQYF
DNA: TGCAGTGCTGAACTTACAGGGGCGAACTACGAGCAGTACTTC

J: TRBJ2-5
D: TRBD1
size: -
V: TRBV10-3
CDR3: CAISDQGTVKETQYF
DNA: TGTGCCATCAGTGACCAAGGGACAGTTAAAGAGACCCAGTACTTC

J: TRBJ2-1
D: TRBD2
size: -
V: TRBV7-3
CDR3: CASAGLAGGYNEQFF
DNA: TGTGCCAGCGCGGGTCTAGCGGGAGGGTACAATGAGCAGTTCTTC

J: TRBJ2-2
D: -
size: many
V: TRBV7-8
CDR3: CASSLSKTQVVTGELFF
DNA: TGTGCCAGCAGCTTAAGTAAGACGCAGGTGGTCACCGGGGAGCTGTTTTTT

J: TRBJ2-5
D: -
size: many
V: TRBV20-1
CDR3: CSAILGEETQYF
DNA: TGCAGTGCTATACTAGGTGAAGAGACCCAGTACTTC

J: TRBJ2-7
D: TRBD1
size: -
V: TRBV7-8
CDR3: CASRGDRGENYEQYF
DNA: TGTGCCAGCAGGGGAGACAGGGGAGAGAATTACGAGCAGTACTTC

J: TRBJ1-5
D: -
size: -
V: TRBV12-3/TRBV12-4
CDR3: CASSLRQVDQPQHF
DNA: TGTGCCAGCAGTTTAAGGCAGGTCGATCAGCCCCAGCATTTT

J: TRBJ2-3
D: TRBD1
size: many
V: TRBV12-3/TRBV12-4
CDR3: CASSSDRDRSTDTQYF
DNA: TGTGCCAGCAGTTCAGATCGGGACAGGTCCACAGATACGCAGTATTTT

J: TRBJ1-2
D: TRBD1
size: few
V: TRBV12-3/TRBV12-4
CDR3: CASSPATGGFSDGYTF
DNA: TGTGCCAGCAGTCCTGCGACAGGGGGATTCTCGGATGGCTACACCTTC

J: TRBJ2-7
D: -
size: few
V: TRBV9
CDR3: CASSGEGGQYF
DNA: TGTGCCAGCAGCGGAGAAGGAGGGCAGTACTTC

J: TRBJ2-1
D: TRBD2
size: many
V: TRBV4-1
CDR3: CASSRILAGEKGNEQFF
DNA: TGCGCCAGCAGCCGAATCCTAGCGGGAGAGAAAGGCAATGAGCAGTTCTTC

J: TRBJ2-3
D: -
size: few
V: TRBV12-5
CDR3: CASGSGSLEADTQYF
DNA: TGTGCTAGTGGGTCGGGAAGTTTGGAAGCAGATACGCAGTATTTT

J: TRBJ2-1
D: TRBD2
size: -
V: TRBV5-1
CDR3: CASSLKGLAGVGAYEQFF
DNA: TGCGCCAGCAGCTTGAAGGGACTAGCGGGAGTCGGTGCCTATGAGCAGTTCTTC

J: TRBJ2-7
D: -
size: -
V: TRBV12-3/TRBV12-4
CDR3: CASSFHLTPYEQYF
DNA: TGTGCCAGCAGTTTCCATCTAACGCCCTACGAGCAGTACTTC

J: TRBJ2-7
D: -
size: many
V: TRBV5-1
CDR3: CASSLERTTYEQYF
DNA: TGCGCCAGCAGCTTGGAAAGAACCACCTACGAGCAGTACTTC

J: TRBJ2-4
D: -
size: many
V: TRBV15
CDR3: CATSRELRDIQYF
DNA: TGTGCCACCAGCAGGGAATTAAGGGACATTCAGTACTTC

J: TRBJ2-7
D: -
size: -
V: TRBV27
CDR3: CASSGGTFFEQYF
DNA: TGTGCCAGCAGCGGCGGGACGTTCTTCGAGCAGTACTTC

J: TRBJ1-6
D: TRBD1
size: -
V: TRBV28
CDR3: CASSLGTDHSPLHF
DNA: TGTGCCAGCAGTTTAGGGACAGACCATTCACCCCTCCACTTT

J: TRBJ2-2
D: -
size: many
V: TRBV11-2
CDR3: CASSRSGPNTGELFF
DNA: TGTGCCAGCAGTCGGAGCGGACCAAACACCGGGGAGCTGTTTTTT

J: TRBJ2-1
D: TRBD2
size: many
V: TRBV11-2
CDR3: CASSSRRTGLAGGVDEQFF
DNA: TGTGCCAGCAGCTCCCGGAGGACAGGACTAGCGGGAGGAGTCGATGAGCAGTTCTTC

J: TRBJ2-7
D: TRBD2
size: many
V: TRBV12-3/TRBV12-4
CDR3: CASSLRGVGYEQYF
DNA: TGTGCCAGCAGTTTACGGGGGGTAGGCTACGAGCAGTACTTC

J: TRBJ2-3
D: TRBD2
size: -
V: TRBV20-1
CDR3: CSATTSGLLTDTQYF
DNA: TGCAGTGCTACCACTAGCGGCCTACTCACAGATACGCAGTATTTT

J: TRBJ2-1
D: TRBD1
size: few
V: TRBV7-3
CDR3: CASRNPGQSSYNEQFF
DNA: TGTGCCAGCAGGAACCCGGGACAGAGCTCCTACAATGAGCAGTTCTTC

J: TRBJ2-4
D: -
size: few
V: TRBV4-1
CDR3: CASSQDAGRGYIQYF
DNA: TGCGCCAGCAGCCAAGATGCGGGGAGAGGATACATTCAGTACTTC

J: TRBJ2-7
D: -
size: -
V: TRBV20-1
CDR3: CSANPGSDYEQYF
DNA: TGCAGTGCTAACCCCGGCAGCGACTACGAGCAGTACTTC

J: TRBJ2-7
D: -
size: -
V: TRBV20-1
CDR3: CSASVREDEQYF
DNA: TGCAGTGCTAGCGTCAGGGAGGACGAGCAGTACTTC

J: TRBJ1-1
D: TRBD1
size: few
V: TRBV5-1
CDR3: CASSFGQGYTEAFF
DNA: TGCGCCAGCAGCTTCGGACAGGGGTACACTGAAGCTTTCTTT

J: TRBJ2-5
D: TRBD1
size: many
V: TRBV12-3/TRBV12-4
CDR3: CASSFDRGLVYQETQYF
DNA: TGTGCCAGCAGTTTTGACAGGGGGCTTGTTTACCAAGAGACCCAGTACTTC

J: TRBJ2-4
D: TRBD2
size: many
V: TRBV4-1
CDR3: CASSLSTSGRGNIQYF
DNA: TGCGCCAGCAGCCTTTCGACTAGCGGGAGGGGTAACATTCAGTACTTC

J: TRBJ1-5
D: -
size: -
V: TRBV2
CDR3: CASSDQPNQPQHF
DNA: TGTGCCAGCAGTGATCAACCTAATCAGCCCCAGCATTTT

J: TRBJ1-2
D: -
size: many
V: TRBV29-1
CDR3: CSVVTVVHYGYTF
DNA: TGCAGCGTTGTGACCGTGGTCCACTATGGCTACACCTTC

J: TRBJ1-6
D: TRBD1
size: many
V: TRBV10-3
CDR3: CAIRPGQGDSPLHF
DNA: TGTGCCATCCGGCCGGGACAGGGGGATTCACCCCTCCACTTT

J: TRBJ1-1
D: -
size: many
V: TRBV20-1
CDR3: CSASVRANTEAFF
DNA: TGCAGTGCTAGCGTCAGGGCGAACACTGAAGCTTTCTTT

J: TRBJ2-1
D: TRBD2
size: many
V: TRBV11-3
CDR3: CASSSGLAGVLEQFF
DNA: TGTGCCAGCAGTTCGGGACTAGCGGGAGTATTAGAGCAGTTCTTC

J: TRBJ2-1
D: TRBD2
size: -
V: TRBV5-1
CDR3: CASSLEFASGMQSYNEQFF
DNA: TGCGCCAGCAGCTTGGAGTTCGCTAGCGGGATGCAGTCCTACAATGAGCAGTTCTTC

J: TRBJ1-1
D: -
size: few
V: TRBV5-1
CDR3: CASSSASFDSTANTEAFF
DNA: TGCGCCAGCAGCTCTGCCAGCTTCGACAGTACGGCTAACACTGAAGCTTTCTTT

J: TRBJ2-6
D: TRBD1
size: few
V: TRBV11-2
CDR3: CASSLTGGYSGANVLTF
DNA: TGTGCCAGCAGCTTGACAGGGGGATACTCTGGGGCCAACGTCCTGACTTTC

J: TRBJ2-7
D: TRBD1
size: many
V: TRBV18
CDR3: CASSPRQGDYEQYF
DNA: TGTGCCAGCTCACCGAGGCAGGGGGACTACGAGCAGTACTTC

J: TRBJ2-3
D: -
size: many
V: TRBV29-1
CDR3: CSVEVKPWIPDTQYF
DNA: TGCAGCGTTGAAGTGAAACCGTGGATTCCAGATACGCAGTATTTT

J: TRBJ2-1
D: -
size: few
V: TRBV13
CDR3: CASSPPSDNEQFF
DNA: TGTGCCAGCAGCCCCCCCTCGGACAATGAGCAGTTCTTC

J: TRBJ2-2
D: -
size: many
V: TRBV5-1
CDR3: CASSPTGKVSAGELFF
DNA: TGCGCCAGCAGTCCAACAGGGAAAGTTAGTGCCGGGGAGCTGTTTTTT

J: TRBJ2-3
D: -
size: -
V: TRBV12-3/TRBV12-4
CDR3: CASSNVLSTDTQYF
DNA: TGTGCCAGCAGCAACGTGCTCAGCACAGATACGCAGTATTTT

J: TRBJ2-1
D: TRBD2
size: once
V: TRBV20-1
CDR3: CSARAPGLASSYNEQFF
DNA: TGCAGTGCTAGAGCACCTGGACTAGCGAGCTCCTACAATGAGCAGTTCTTC

J: TRBJ2-3
D: -
size: few
V: TRBV7-8
CDR3: CASSYRRAAGTDTQYF
DNA: TGTGCCAGCAGCTACCGCAGGGCGGCGGGCACAGATACGCAGTATTTT

J: TRBJ1-1
D: -
size: few
V: TRBV12-3/TRBV12-4
CDR3: CASSLEVLTNTEAFF
DNA: TGTGCCAGCAGTTTAGAAGTGTTAACGAACACTGAAGCTTTCTTT